The clone carrying this T cell receptor beta chain was counted only a few times. The antigen is unknown. This sample was included in a study of cytomegalovirus exposure and HLA in healthy donors. Findings of the study overall: Presence/absence analyses supposed approximately even sequencing depth among donors. It was reported that TCR beta sequences correctly inferred the HLA-A and HLA-B alleles for most subjects. The study carried out a later analysis of TCR beta sequences. It associated 16,951 of them with specific HLA alleles at a false discovery rate of 0.05.

A multiplex PCR was run with 60 Vbeta primers and 13 Jbeta primers. The repertoire was sequenced with immunoSEQ multiplex PCR; TCRdb's copy has only in-frame clones and lacks some. The repertoire has roughly 140,000 clones, approximately 79% of them found once; the top ten carry 1.2%. The sequence was obtained from a female donor in good health and CMV-seronegative. The sequenced sample consisted of PBMCs.

CDR3 residues: CASSGSGSTDTQYF. In DNA form, the CDR3 reads TGTGCCAGCAGTGGTAGCGGGAGTACAGATACGCAGTATTTT. The genes are TRBV2 and TRBJ2-3; 9 bases align to TRBD2. V lost 4 bases, J lost 3 bases, and 2 bases stayed unmatched. This CDR3 has 14 residues. Germline V gene lookup returns CDR1 SNHLY and CDR2 FYNNEI. Complete variable domain (other parts from reference TRBV2 and TRBJ2-3): EPEVTQTPSHQVTQMGQEVILRCVPISNHLYFYWYRQILGQKVEFLVSFYNNEISEKSEIFDDQFSVERPDGSNFTLKIRSTKLEDSAMYFCASSGSGSTDTQYFGPGTRLTVL.